The 20 T cell receptor beta chains reported below all come from one sample, sequenced in a study of beta chain features in type 1 diabetes. Regarding the study as a whole: Shorter TCRB CDR3s, moderately but significantly so, marked every one of the four CD4+ subsets in Type 1 diabetes patients.

Isolated RNA was reverse transcribed in full, so expressed TCRB transcripts were sequenced. Here immunoSEQ multiplex PCR was the method, and the copy in TCRdb shows in-frame clones only, minus some. The data show approximately 150,000 clones, with approximately 13% seen just once and around 1.4% held by the top ten. No antigen has been identified for these receptors. The sequenced sample consisted of central memory CD4+ T cells from blood. The origin of the receptors is a man between 18 and 35 years old with type 1 diabetes.

This clone has more than one count but fewer than ten. The chain is built from TRBV11-1 and TRBJ2-3, with D perhaps matching TRBD2 (5 bases). CDR1 SGHAT and CDR2 FQDESV come from the germline V gene (reference sequence). This CDR3 is built from 16 residues. Trimming removed 0 bases at V and 2 bases at J, with 12 bases between. CDR3 sequence: CASSLAGASPTDTQYF. CDR3 in DNA: TGTGCCAGCAGCTTAGCGGGAGCATCCCCCACAGATACGCAGTATTTT.

The chain is built from TRBV2 and TRBJ2-1; TRBD2 is a possible D gene (6 bases). This CDR3 contains 15 residues. Trimming removed 4 bases from V and 4 bases from J, with 14 bases in between. Germline V gene lookup returns CDR1 SNHLY and CDR2 FYNNEI. CDR3 in amino acids: CASSVEGSGYNEQFF. The CDR3 bases are TGTGCCAGCAGTGTCGAGGGTAGCGGATACAATGAGCAGTTCTTC.

In this sample, this clone turned up once. The DNA for the CDR3 is TGTGCCAGCAGCCCTCAAGGACAGGGGTATGGCTACACCTTC. It translates to CASSPQGQGYGYTF. This chain joins TRBV14 and TRBJ1-2, with TRBD1 identical over 9 bases. Germline V gene data show CDR1 as SGHDN and CDR2 as FVKESK. The CDR3 is made up of 14 amino acids. Unmatched junction bases numbered 5, after V lost 4 bases and J lost 5 bases.

The gene calls are TRBV4-2 and TRBJ1-4, with D perhaps TRBD1 (6 bases). The V end was cut by 1 base, the J end by 8 bases, with 11 bases between. Germline V CDR1 and CDR2: LGHNA, YNFKEQ. The CDR3 is made up of 14 amino acids. CDR3 coding DNA: TGTGCCAGCAGCCAAGGCGGGGGCGGGGAAAAACTGTTTTTT. Protein sequence: CASSQGGGGEKLFF.

The genes are TRBV30 and TRBJ2-5, with D maybe TRBD1 (6 bases). CDR1 and CDR2 (germline): GTSNPN, SVGIG (reference sequence). Trimming stripped 2 bases from V and 10 bases from J, with 17 bases between. The length of the CDR3 is 13 residues. The DNA of the CDR3 is TGTGCCTGGAGTAACCAATCTCCGGGACACCAGTACTTC. This translates into CAWSNQSPGHQYF.

The chain is built from TRBV10-3 and TRBJ1-2, with TRBD1 as a possible D gene (5 bases). V was clipped by 3 bases and J by 5 bases, with 16 bases between them. Germline V CDR1 and CDR2: ENHRY, SYGVKD. The CDR3 loop spans 15 amino acids. As DNA, the CDR3 is TGTGCCATCAGTGATGAGGGTTTGGGGGGTTATGGCTACACCTTC. Its translation: CAISDEGLGGYGYTF.

This clone occurred a few times. The V and J genes are TRBV4-1 and TRBJ1-4, with no clear D. Trimming stripped 4 bases from V and 4 bases from J, with 16 bases between. The germline V gene has CDR1 MGHRA and CDR2 YSYEKL. The CDR3 covers 16 residues. CDR3 nucleotides: TGCGCCAGCAGCCGGGAGATAGCGAAGGATAATGAAAAACTGTTTTTT. It codes for CASSREIAKDNEKLFF.

The genes are TRBV30 and TRBJ2-3; D is possibly TRBD2 (8 bases). Germline V gives CDR1 GTSNPN, CDR2 SVGIG (reference sequence). The CDR3 spans 17 residues. Trimming shortened V by 1 base and J by 2 bases, and 19 bases separated the two germline ends. The CDR3 coding sequence is TGTGCCTGGAGTGCAGGGGGAATTAGCGGGGCCACAGATACGCAGTATTTT. Its protein product is CAWSAGGISGATDTQYF.

This clone has just a few counts. The sample carries other DNA sequences with the same CDR3. The chain carries TRBV30 and TRBJ1-1; D is undetermined. V shed 0 bases and J shed 2 bases, with 7 bases lying between them. This CDR3 spans 13 amino acids. Germline CDR1 reads GTSNPN; CDR2 reads SVGIG (reference sequence). The CDR3 here is CAWSVRGNTEAFF. DNA of the CDR3: TGTGCCTGGAGTGTACGGGGAAACACTGAAGCTTTCTTT.

This clone was seen a handful of times. DNA for the CDR3: TGCAGCTTCGGACAGGGGAACACTGAAGCTTTCTTT. Translation: CSFGQGNTEAFF. This chain links TRBV29-1 with TRBJ1-1; TRBD1 aligns across 8 bases. The J segment lost 1 base and the V segment lost 8 bases, leaving 3 bases of the junction unmatched. Germline-derived CDR1 and CDR2 are SQVTM and ANQGSEA. The CDR3 loop spans 12 amino acids.

This clone was seen more than once but under ten times. This rearrangement joins TRBV11-2 to TRBJ2-5; a possible D gene is TRBD2 (5 bases). Germline CDR1 SGHAT, CDR2 FQNNGV. The CDR3 extends over 16 amino acids. V lost 1 base and J 0 bases, leaving 12 bases between the germline ends. The CDR3 reads CASSLGPFGDQETQYF. The CDR3 region has the DNA TGTGCCAGCAGCTTAGGCCCATTCGGGGACCAAGAGACCCAGTACTTC.

The CDR3 DNA reads as TGTGCCAGCAGCTCTGGCGGATTTAGTGAAAAACTGTTTTTT. Its translation is CASSSGGFSEKLFF. The chain joins TRBV7-6 to TRBJ1-4, with D hard to call. The germline CDR1 and CDR2 sequences are SGHVS and FNYEAQ. V shed 4 bases and J shed 7 bases, with 13 bases lying between them. The CDR3 has 14 residues.

This clone was detected ten times or more. The rearrangement joins TRBV5-1 to TRBJ2-3; 8 bases line up with TRBD1. Per the germline V gene, CDR1 is SGHRS and CDR2 is YFSETQ. J lost 2 bases, V lost 5 bases, and 7 bases had no gene match. The CDR3 consists of 15 residues. This CDR3 is CASRTTGDPTDTQYF. The CDR3 region has the DNA TGCGCCAGCAGGACGACAGGGGACCCCACAGATACGCAGTATTTT.

The chain joins TRBV10-3 to TRBJ2-1; 7 bases are a match to TRBD2. CDR1 is ENHRY, CDR2 SYGVKD, per germline. CDR3 length: 17 residues. V trimming: 3 bases; J trimming: 8 bases; junction bases outside the gene matches: 16. The CDR3 region is CAISEGLVQLGFHEQFF. CDR3 nucleotides: TGTGCCATCAGTGAAGGACTAGTCCAACTCGGGTTTCATGAGCAGTTCTTC.

The chain couples TRBV6-6 to TRBJ1-1; D ambiguous. The CDR3 consists of 16 residues. The V gene's germline CDR1 is MNHNY and CDR2 SVGAGI (reference sequence). The ends were cut back, 3 bases at V and 0 bases at J, with 14 bases in the middle. CDR3 residues: CASSYQPTIMNTEAFF. The CDR3 bases are TGTGCCAGCAGTTATCAACCGACGATTATGAACACTGAAGCTTTCTTT.

V is TRBV11-3 and J is TRBJ2-5, with TRBD2 matching over 7 bases. This CDR3 spans 14 amino acids. The V segment lost 2 bases and the J segment 4 bases; nucleotides outside the gene matches: 4. Germline assignment: CDR1 SGHNT and CDR2 YENEEA. The CDR3 DNA sequence: TGTGCCAGCAGCTTACGACTAGCTGGAGAGACCCAGTACTTC. Its translation is CASSLRLAGETQYF.

This clone came up a few times. The chain has TRBV5-4 and TRBJ2-5; tentatively, D is TRBD1 (5 bases). The germline V gene encodes CDR1 SGHNT and CDR2 YYREEE (reference sequence). V was cut by 7 bases and J by 2 bases, with 24 bases left in between. The CDR3 sequence is 17 residues long. CDR3 residues: CASEIKDSYLPQETQYF. The CDR3 DNA reads TGTGCCAGCGAAATTAAAGACAGCTACCTTCCACAAGAGACCCAGTACTTC. The full variable domain, completed using reference TRBV5-4 and TRBJ2-5, is ETGVTQSPTHLIKTRGQQVTLRCSSQSGHNTVSWYQQALGQGPQFIFQYYREEENGRGNFPPRFSGLQFPNYSSELNVNALELDDSALYLCASEIKDSYLPQETQYFGPGTRLLVL.

The chain combines TRBV6-5 with TRBJ1-5, with D hard to call. V lost 6 bases, J lost 0 bases, and 12 bases lay in between. The germline V gene has CDR1 MNHEY and CDR2 SVGAGI. CDR3 size: 15 residues. The CDR3 coding sequence is TGTGCCAGCAGCACAGATTATGATAGCAATCAGCCCCAGCATTTT. Amino acid sequence: CASSTDYDSNQPQHF.

The sample holds a few counts of this clone. The V and J genes are TRBV5-4 and TRBJ2-5; maybe TRBD1 (6 bases). CDR1 SGHNT and CDR2 YYREEE come from the germline V gene (reference sequence). CDR3 length: 17 residues. V dropped 1 base and J dropped 1 base, with 17 bases sitting between them. In DNA form, the CDR3 reads TGTGCCAGCAGCTTGAGGTCTTCGTGGGGGCCCCAAGAGACCCAGTACTTC. It encodes CASSLRSSWGPQETQYF.

The chain couples TRBV5-1 to TRBJ2-3, with 8 nucleotides matching TRBD2. Germline loops: CDR1 SGHRS, CDR2 YFSETQ. V was pared by 3 bases and J by 3 bases, with 6 bases of the junction left unmatched. There are 15 residues in the CDR3. For the CDR3, the DNA is TGCGCCAGCAGCTCGGGACTAGGGGTTACAGATACGCAGTATTTT. Protein: CASSSGLGVTDTQYF.